These 13 T cell receptor beta chains were all obtained from the same sample, sequenced in a study of blood T cell repertoires in COVID-19. TCRdb's copy holds only in-frame clones and misses some; the assay was immunoSEQ multiplex PCR. The table includes about 140,000 clones, around three quarters detected once. The sequenced sample consisted of peripheral blood. The receptors shown here come from a man between 60 and 75 years old with acute or convalescent COVID-19.

The rearrangement links TRBV4-3 to TRBJ1-3; D uncertain. This CDR3 has 15 amino acids. Germline assignment: CDR1 LGHNA and CDR2 YSLEER. V was trimmed by 0 bases and J by 6 bases, leaving 12 bases between them. The CDR3 spells CASSQDVGRSNTIYF. In DNA form, the CDR3 reads TGCGCCAGCAGCCAAGATGTGGGCAGATCAAACACCATATATTTT.

The CDR3: CASTLRAEAFF. In DNA, the CDR3 is TGTGCCAGCACCCTCAGGGCTGAAGCTTTCTTT. The chain links TRBV2 to TRBJ1-1; maybe TRBD1 (5 bases). The CDR3 runs 11 residues. From germline, CDR1 is SNHLY and CDR2 FYNNEI. The V gene lost 7 bases and the J gene lost 6 bases, with 9 bases spanning the gap.

J is TRBJ2-1 and V is TRBV5-4, with 12 bases lining up with TRBD2. With 4 bases clipped from V and 8 bases from J, the junction kept 7 bases outside the gene matches. Germline V CDR1 and CDR2: SGHNT, YYREEE (reference sequence). The CDR3 contains 15 residues. In nucleotides, the CDR3 is TGTGCCAGCAGCCCCTCACTAGCGGGAGGTGATGAGCAGTTCTTC. Its translation: CASSPSLAGGDEQFF.

This chain joins TRBV6-1 and TRBJ2-7; D perhaps matches TRBD1 (5 bases). The CDR3 totals 13 residues. Trimming cost V 0 bases and J 7 bases, with 10 bases left between them. The germline V gene has CDR1 MNHNS and CDR2 SASEGT. CDR3 in DNA: TGTGCCAGCAGTGAAGCGGGGCGCTGGGAGCAGTACTTC. This encodes CASSEAGRWEQYF.

The V gene is TRBV28, the J gene TRBJ2-5; 7 nucleotides line up with TRBD1. Germline loops: CDR1 MDHEN, CDR2 SYDVKM. V gave up 11 bases and J gave up 5 bases; unmatched junction bases: 17. The CDR3 consists of 15 residues. The CDR3 nucleotides are TGTGCCGTGGGGGACAGCCCCTCCGTTGCGGAGACCCAGTACTTC. It codes for CAVGDSPSVAETQYF.

The chain is built from TRBV6-5 and TRBJ1-5; no definite D call. V shed 9 bases and J shed 1 base, with 10 bases lying between them. Germline values: CDR1 MNHEY, CDR2 SVGAGI. CDR3 size: 13 residues. CDR3 in DNA: TGTGCCAGTCGGCCGGGAAGCAATCAGCCCCAGCATTTT. Its translation is CASRPGSNQPQHF.

This sequence joins TRBV4-1 and TRBJ2-5; 9 bases line up with TRBD2. The CDR3 is 18 residues long. Germline lookup yields CDR1 MGHRA and CDR2 YSYEKL. With V trimmed by 0 bases and J by 5 bases, 13 bases remained unmatched. The CDR3 loop is CASSQDVLAGVRGETQYF. In DNA, the CDR3 is TGCGCCAGCAGCCAAGACGTGTTAGCGGGAGTTCGGGGGGAGACCCAGTACTTC.

The chain is built from TRBV18 and TRBJ1-1; 9 nucleotides line up with TRBD1. After removal of 4 bases from V and 11 bases from J, the junction contained 14 bases not matched to a gene. The V gene's germline CDR1 is KGHSH and CDR2 LQKENI. This CDR3 is 15 amino acids long. CDR3 protein: CASSQGTGISSGAFF. The DNA of the CDR3 is TGTGCCAGCTCACAAGGGACAGGGATTTCCTCGGGGGCTTTCTTT.

The V call is TRBV15, the J call TRBJ1-1; possible D gene TRBD1, 5 bases. Deletions cut 0 bases from V and 1 base from J, with 9 bases between. Germline CDR1 and CDR2: LNHNV and YYDKDF (reference sequence). There are 15 residues in the CDR3. CDR3 DNA sequence: TGTGCCACCAGCAGAGAGAAGGGGTCGAACACTGAAGCTTTCTTT. It yields the protein CATSREKGSNTEAFF.

The chain is built from TRBV30 and TRBJ1-4; D perhaps matches TRBD1 (5 bases). CDR3 length equals 12 residues. The germline V and J ends were trimmed by 6 bases and 8 bases, with 13 bases remaining between them. Germline loops: CDR1 GTSNPN, CDR2 SVGIG (reference sequence). The CDR3 sequence is CACRRGGEKLFF. Written as DNA, the CDR3 is TGTGCCTGCAGACGGGGGGGGGAAAAACTGTTTTTT.

This clone has a handful of counts. The chain links TRBV5-4 to TRBJ2-1, with D possibly TRBD2 on 5 matching bases. CDR1 is SGHNT and CDR2 is YYREEE in the germline V gene (reference sequence). V lost 3 bases and J lost 4, with 17 bases in between. The CDR3 consists of 16 residues. The CDR3: CASSSSGLDRYNEQFF. In DNA, the CDR3 is TGTGCCAGCAGCTCTTCAGGACTCGACCGTTACAATGAGCAGTTCTTC.

The chain recombines TRBV5-4 with TRBJ2-1; the D gene is possibly TRBD2 (6 bases). Germline lookup yields CDR1 SGHNT and CDR2 YYREEE (reference sequence). V was pared by 4 bases and J by 9 bases, with 23 bases between. There are 16 residues in the CDR3. The CDR3 bases are TGTGCCAGCAGCGGGGATCAGGCTAGCGAAGGAATTGAGCAGTTCTTC. This codes for CASSGDQASEGIEQFF.

The chain couples TRBV24-1 to TRBJ1-5; perhaps TRBD1 as D (5 bases). With 2 bases removed from V and 9 bases from J, the gap between germline ends came to 13 bases. The CDR3 length is 14 residues. Germline V CDR1 and CDR2: KGHDR, SFDVKD. This CDR3 reads CATSDSGGDRPQHF. The DNA for the CDR3 is TGTGCCACCAGTGATTCGGGAGGGGATCGGCCCCAGCATTTT.